These 4 T cell receptor beta chains were all obtained from the same sample, sequenced in a study of vaccination effects on CD4 cells after COVID-19. Antigen specificity for these receptors is unknown. Sequencing was performed with immunoSEQ multiplex PCR; in TCRdb, only in-frame clones are kept and a portion is missing. The sample records some 20,000 clones, 70% being singletons. Sequencing was preceded by expansion of antigen-specific CD4+ T cells with viral peptide pools in the ViraFEST assay. Isolation of CD4+ T cells took place after about nine days of culture. Sequenced material: CD4+ T cells from PBMCs cultured with HCoV-229E spike peptides, taken before COVID-19 vaccination. Receptors were obtained from a human donor who received a COVID-19 vaccine.

The V and J genes are TRBV10-2 and TRBJ2-1; 9 bases line up with TRBD1. This CDR3 is built from 14 residues. Losses at the gene ends were 7 bases for V and 4 bases for J; bases not matched to a gene: 5. The germline gives CDR1 WSHSY, CDR2 SAAADI. The CDR3 DNA reads as TGCGCCAGCATTGACAGGGGGTTTTACAATGAGCAGTTCTTC. Translated: CASIDRGFYNEQFF.

The CDR3 sequence is CASSEDGASWNEQFF. As DNA, the CDR3 is TGTGCCAGCAGTGAAGACGGGGCCTCGTGGAATGAGCAGTTCTTC. The chain combines TRBV6-1 with TRBJ2-1; the D call may be TRBD1 or TRBD2 (5 bases each). This CDR3 has 15 amino acids. From germline, CDR1 is MNHNS and CDR2 SASEGT. The V and J ends lost 1 base and 7 bases respectively, with 14 bases between them.

The chain joins TRBV6-5 to TRBJ1-1; 8 bases are a match to TRBD1. The V gene's germline CDR1 is MNHEY and CDR2 SVGAGI. The CDR3 covers 13 residues. The V and J ends lost 6 bases and 8 bases, in that order; junction bases with no gene match: 8. This CDR3 is CASSSQGAGEAFF. The CDR3 DNA reads as TGTGCCAGCAGCTCTCAGGGGGCCGGGGAAGCTTTCTTT.

Here the CDR3 reads CASRDRADTGELFF. CDR3 in DNA: TGTGCCAGCCGGGACAGGGCAGACACCGGGGAGCTGTTTTTT. The genes are TRBV6-5 and TRBJ2-2; TRBD1 matches 9 bases. There are 14 residues in the CDR3. V shed 8 bases, J shed 3 bases, and the junction held 4 bases outside the gene matches. Per germline, CDR1 MNHEY and CDR2 SVGAGI.